Presented here are 10 T cell receptor beta chains from one specimen sequenced in a study of blood T cell repertoires in COVID-19. Clones were sequenced by immunoSEQ multiplex PCR, and TCRdb holds only the in-frame ones, with some missing. The table records about 110,000 clones, 80% to 85% of them present only once. The sample taken for sequencing was peripheral blood. The receptors come from a woman older than 75 with acute or convalescent COVID-19.

The sample holds one count of this clone. The chain carries TRBV7-2 and TRBJ1-1; D ambiguous. There are 14 residues in the CDR3. Germline V CDR1 and CDR2: SGHTA, FQGNSA. Trimming shortened V by 2 bases and J by 4 bases, and 11 bases separated the two germline ends. The CDR3, as DNA: TGTGCCAGCAGCTTATTTTGGTCGGGCACTGAAGCTTTCTTT. Its protein is CASSLFWSGTEAFF.

The rearrangement links TRBV7-7 to TRBJ2-5; maybe TRBD2 (6 bases). The V end lost 0 bases, the J end lost 7 bases, and 9 bases lay between the germline ends. Looked up from germline, CDR1 is SSHAT and CDR2 is FNYEAQ (reference sequence). The CDR3 runs to 13 residues. This CDR3 reads CASSLAGGGTQYF. DNA for the CDR3: TGTGCCAGCAGCTTAGCGGGAGGAGGGACCCAGTACTTC.

The table lists this clone with a few counts. The chain joins TRBV11-3 to TRBJ1-6; D possibly corresponds to TRBD1 (5 bases). The V and J ends lost 1 base and 7 bases respectively, with 17 bases between them. CDR1 is SGHNT and CDR2 is YENEEA in the germline V gene. This CDR3 is built from 17 residues. CDR3 region: CASSLGFAAGKNSPLHF. In nucleotides, the CDR3 is TGTGCCAGCAGCTTAGGCTTCGCGGCAGGGAAGAATTCACCCCTCCACTTT.

CDR3 region: CASNWLDRGNSPLHF. CDR3 DNA: TGTGCCAGCAACTGGTTAGACAGGGGTAATTCACCCCTCCACTTT. This chain uses TRBV28 with TRBJ1-6, with 8 bases matching TRBD1. Looked up from germline, CDR1 is MDHEN and CDR2 is SYDVKM. The V segment lost 7 bases and the J segment 6 bases; nucleotides outside the gene matches: 8. The CDR3 is 15 amino acids.

This clone turned up a few times. The chain carries TRBV7-9 and TRBJ2-7, with 9 bases aligning to TRBD1. This CDR3 comprises 13 residues. The germline gives CDR1 SEHNR, CDR2 FQNEAQ (reference sequence). The V gene end was trimmed by 4 bases and the J gene end by 7 bases; junction bases not matched to a gene: 5. The CDR3 spells CASSSGQGGEQYV. The DNA for the CDR3 is TGTGCCAGCAGCTCGGGACAGGGTGGGGAGCAGTACGTC.

The CDR3 DNA is TGTGCTAGTGGTCTGAACAGGGGCGCAGATACGCAGTATTTT. It yields the protein CASGLNRGADTQYF. V and J are TRBV12-5 and TRBJ2-3; 7 nucleotides agree with TRBD1. CDR1 and CDR2 from the germline V gene are LGHNT and FRNRAP. V dropped 5 bases and J dropped 4; count of bases not matched to a gene: 6. The CDR3 covers 14 residues.

V gene TRBV6-5 combines with J gene TRBJ1-2; 8 bases are shared with TRBD1. The length of the CDR3 is 13 residues. The trim removed 2 bases at V and 7 bases at J, leaving 3 bases unmatched. Germline assignment: CDR1 MNHEY and CDR2 SVGAGI. Here the CDR3 DNA reads TGTGCCAGCAGTTACACAGGGGGTGTTGGCTACACCTTC. Amino acid sequence: CASSYTGGVGYTF.

The chain has TRBV6-5 and TRBJ1-1, with no clear D. The germline gives CDR1 MNHEY, CDR2 SVGAGI. V shed 6 bases and J shed 3 bases, with 17 bases lying between them. The length of the CDR3 is 15 residues. As DNA, the CDR3 is TGTGCCAGCAGACCGGTCCGGGTATGGGACACTGAAGCTTTCTTT. Protein: CASRPVRVWDTEAFF.

V gene TRBV11-2 combines with J gene TRBJ2-4; 16 bases align to TRBD2. V shed 5 bases and J 7 bases; nucleotides not matched to a gene: 11. This CDR3 spans 18 amino acids. Germline V CDR1 and CDR2: SGHAT, FQNNGV. CDR3 DNA: TGTGCCAGCAGCCTATCTCCCGGGACTAGCGGGAGGGGTAACATTCAGTACTTC. It translates to CASSLSPGTSGRGNIQYF.

This chain links TRBV5-4 with TRBJ1-2, with TRBD1 matching 8 bases. Losses at the gene ends were 0 bases for V and 4 bases for J; bases not matched to a gene: 8. Germline V gene sequence: CDR1 SGHNT, CDR2 YYREEE (reference sequence). The CDR3 is 16 residues long. CDR3 DNA sequence: TGTGCCAGCAGCTTGGACAGGGGGGGCTCAGGCTATGGCTACACCTTC. It is translated as CASSLDRGGSGYGYTF.